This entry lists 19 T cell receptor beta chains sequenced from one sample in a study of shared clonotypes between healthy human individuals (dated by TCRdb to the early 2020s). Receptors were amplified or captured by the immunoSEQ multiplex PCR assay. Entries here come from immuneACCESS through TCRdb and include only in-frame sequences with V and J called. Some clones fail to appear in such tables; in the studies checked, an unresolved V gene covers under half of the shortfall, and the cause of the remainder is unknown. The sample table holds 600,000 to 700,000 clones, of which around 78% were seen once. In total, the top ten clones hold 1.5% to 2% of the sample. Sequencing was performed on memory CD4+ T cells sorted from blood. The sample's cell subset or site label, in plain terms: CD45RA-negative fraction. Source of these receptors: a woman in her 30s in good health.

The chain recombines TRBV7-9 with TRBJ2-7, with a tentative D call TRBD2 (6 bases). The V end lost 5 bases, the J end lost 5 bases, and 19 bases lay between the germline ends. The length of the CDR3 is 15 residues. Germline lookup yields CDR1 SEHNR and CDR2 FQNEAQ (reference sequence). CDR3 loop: CASSQTGEGADEQYF. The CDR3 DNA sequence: TGTGCCAGCAGCCAAACGGGAGAAGGGGCTGACGAGCAGTACTTC.

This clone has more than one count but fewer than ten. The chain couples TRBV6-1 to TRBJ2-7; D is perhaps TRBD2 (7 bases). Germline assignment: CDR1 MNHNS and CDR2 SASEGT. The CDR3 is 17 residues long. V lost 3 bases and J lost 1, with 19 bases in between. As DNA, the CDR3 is TGTGCCAGCAGTGATACGCCAAGGGGGGGTTTTTCCTACGAGCAGTACTTC. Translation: CASSDTPRGGFSYEQYF.

The CDR3 loop is CASRGIAGGPSYEQYF. In nucleotides, the CDR3 is TGCGCCAGCAGGGGCATAGCGGGAGGGCCCTCTTACGAGCAGTACTTC. The V call is TRBV10-2, the J call TRBJ2-7; the match to TRBD2 covers 11 bases. Germline loops: CDR1 WSHSY, CDR2 SAAADI. The junction had 11 bases not matched to a gene; V was cut back by 6 bases and J by 4 bases. This CDR3 has 16 amino acids.

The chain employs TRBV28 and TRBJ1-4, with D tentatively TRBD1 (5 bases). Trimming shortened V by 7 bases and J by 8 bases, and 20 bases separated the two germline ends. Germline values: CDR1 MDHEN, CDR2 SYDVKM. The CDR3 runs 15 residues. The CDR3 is CASTPLGREEEKLFF. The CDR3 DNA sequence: TGTGCCAGCACCCCTCTGGGCAGGGAAGAGGAAAAACTGTTTTTT.

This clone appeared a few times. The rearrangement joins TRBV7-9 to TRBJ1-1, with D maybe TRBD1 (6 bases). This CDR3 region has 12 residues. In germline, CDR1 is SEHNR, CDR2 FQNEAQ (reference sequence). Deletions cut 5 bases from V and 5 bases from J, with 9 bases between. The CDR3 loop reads CASSRGRTEAFF. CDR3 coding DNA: TGTGCCAGCAGCCGGGGGCGGACTGAAGCTTTCTTT.

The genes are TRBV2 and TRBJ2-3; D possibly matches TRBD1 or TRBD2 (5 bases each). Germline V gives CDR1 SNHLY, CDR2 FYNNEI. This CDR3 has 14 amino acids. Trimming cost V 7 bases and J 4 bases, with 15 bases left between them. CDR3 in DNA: TGTGCCAGCATGGGGACGGCGATCCCAGATACGCAGTATTTT. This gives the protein CASMGTAIPDTQYF. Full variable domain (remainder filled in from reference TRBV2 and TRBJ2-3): EPEVTQTPSHQVTQMGQEVILRCVPISNHLYFYWYRQILGQKVEFLVSFYNNEISEKSEIFDDQFSVERPDGSNFTLKIRSTKLEDSAMYFCASMGTAIPDTQYFGPGTRLTVL.

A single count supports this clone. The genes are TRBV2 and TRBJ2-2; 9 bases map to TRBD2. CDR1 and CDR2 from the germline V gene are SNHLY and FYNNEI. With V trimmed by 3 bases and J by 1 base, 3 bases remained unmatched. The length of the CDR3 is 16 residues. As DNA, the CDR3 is TGTGCCAGCAGTGAGAGCGGGAGGCTGAACACCGGGGAGCTGTTTTTT. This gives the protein CASSESGRLNTGELFF. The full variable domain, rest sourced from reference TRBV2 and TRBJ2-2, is EPEVTQTPSHQVTQMGQEVILRCVPISNHLYFYWYRQILGQKVEFLVSFYNNEISEKSEIFDDQFSVERPDGSNFTLKIRSTKLEDSAMYFCASSESGRLNTGELFFGEGSRLTVL.

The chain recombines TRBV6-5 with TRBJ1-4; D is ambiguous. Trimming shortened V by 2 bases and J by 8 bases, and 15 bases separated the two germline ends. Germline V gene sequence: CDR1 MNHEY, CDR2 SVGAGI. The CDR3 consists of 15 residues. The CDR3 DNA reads TGTGCCAGCAGTTACGAGTACAGCCGGATGGAAAAACTGTTTTTT. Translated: CASSYEYSRMEKLFF.

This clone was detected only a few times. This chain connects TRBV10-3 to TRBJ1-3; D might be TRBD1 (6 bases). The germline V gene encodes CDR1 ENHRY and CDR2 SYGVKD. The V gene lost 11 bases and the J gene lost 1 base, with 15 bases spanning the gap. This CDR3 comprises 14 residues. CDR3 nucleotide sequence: TGTGCCTCCCAGACAGGTGTTTCTGGAAACACCATATATTTT. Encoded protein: CASQTGVSGNTIYF.

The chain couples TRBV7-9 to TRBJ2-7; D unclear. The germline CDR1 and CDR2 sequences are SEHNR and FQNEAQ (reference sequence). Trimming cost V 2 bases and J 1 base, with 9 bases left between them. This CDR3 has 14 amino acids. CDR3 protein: CASSLLAESYEQYF. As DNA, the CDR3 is TGTGCCAGCAGCTTATTGGCGGAGTCCTACGAGCAGTACTTC.

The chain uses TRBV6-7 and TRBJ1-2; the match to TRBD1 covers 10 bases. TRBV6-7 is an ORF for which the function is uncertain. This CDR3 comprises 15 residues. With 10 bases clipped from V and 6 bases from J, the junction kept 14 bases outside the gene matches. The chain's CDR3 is CAIQGGDRGQNGYTF. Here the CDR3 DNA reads TGTGCCATTCAGGGCGGAGACAGGGGGCAGAATGGCTACACCTTC.

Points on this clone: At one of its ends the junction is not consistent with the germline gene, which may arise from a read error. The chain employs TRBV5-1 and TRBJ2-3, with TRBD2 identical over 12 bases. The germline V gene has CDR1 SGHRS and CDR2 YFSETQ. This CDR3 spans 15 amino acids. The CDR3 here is CASRLAGESTDTQYF. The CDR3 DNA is TGTGCCAGCAGACTAGCGGGAGAAAGCACAGATACGCAGTATTTT.

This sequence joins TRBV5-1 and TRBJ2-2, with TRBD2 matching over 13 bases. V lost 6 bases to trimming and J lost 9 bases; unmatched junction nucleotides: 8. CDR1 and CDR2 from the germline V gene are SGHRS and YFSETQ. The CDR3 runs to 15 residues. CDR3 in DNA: TGCGCCAGCAAAGAAGGACTAGCGGGAGTGAGGGAGCTGTTTTTT. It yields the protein CASKEGLAGVRELFF.

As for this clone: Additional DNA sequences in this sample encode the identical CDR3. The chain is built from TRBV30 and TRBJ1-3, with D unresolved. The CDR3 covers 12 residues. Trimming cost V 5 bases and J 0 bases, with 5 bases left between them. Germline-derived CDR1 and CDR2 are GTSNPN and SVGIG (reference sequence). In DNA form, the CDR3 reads TGTGCCTGGCGACACTCTGGAAACACCATATATTTT. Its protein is CAWRHSGNTIYF.

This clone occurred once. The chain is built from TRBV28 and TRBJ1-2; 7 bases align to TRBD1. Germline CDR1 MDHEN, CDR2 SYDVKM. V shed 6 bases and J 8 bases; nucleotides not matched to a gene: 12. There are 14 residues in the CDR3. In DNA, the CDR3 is TGTGCCAGCAGAGCCCGACAGGGAATGAAAGGCTACACCTTC. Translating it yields CASRARQGMKGYTF.

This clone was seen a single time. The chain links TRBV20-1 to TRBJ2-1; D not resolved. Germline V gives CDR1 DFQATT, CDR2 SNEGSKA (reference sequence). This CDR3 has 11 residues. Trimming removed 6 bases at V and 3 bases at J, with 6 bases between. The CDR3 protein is CSASHYNEQFF. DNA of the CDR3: TGCAGTGCAAGCCACTACAATGAGCAGTTCTTC.

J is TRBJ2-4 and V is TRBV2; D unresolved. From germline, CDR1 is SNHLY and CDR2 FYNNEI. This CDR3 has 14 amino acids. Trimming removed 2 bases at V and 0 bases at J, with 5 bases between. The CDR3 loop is CASSEREAKNIQYF. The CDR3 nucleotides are TGTGCCAGCAGTGAAAGGGAAGCCAAAAACATTCAGTACTTC.

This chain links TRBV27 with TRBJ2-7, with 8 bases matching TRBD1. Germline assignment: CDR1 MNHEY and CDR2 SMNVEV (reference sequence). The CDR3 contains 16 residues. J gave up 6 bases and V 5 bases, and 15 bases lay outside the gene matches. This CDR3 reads CASSDADGTGPSEQYF. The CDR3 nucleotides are TGTGCCAGCAGTGACGCAGATGGGACAGGCCCTTCCGAGCAGTACTTC.

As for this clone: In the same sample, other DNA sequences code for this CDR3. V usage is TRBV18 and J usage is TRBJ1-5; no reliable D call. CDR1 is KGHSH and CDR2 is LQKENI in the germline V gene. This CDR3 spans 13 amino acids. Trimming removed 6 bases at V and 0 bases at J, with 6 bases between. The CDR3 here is CASSQNSNQPQHF. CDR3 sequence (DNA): TGTGCCAGCTCCCAAAATAGCAATCAGCCCCAGCATTTT.